A single sample gave rise to the 26 T cell receptor beta chains below, sequenced in a study of blood T cell repertoires in COVID-19. Generated by immunoSEQ multiplex PCR, the TCRdb table keeps only in-frame clones and is missing some. The data hold some 270,000 clones, with roughly 85% observed a single time. The sample was PBMCs or T cells enriched from blood (not recorded which). These receptors all come from a woman aged 45-60 years who had been exposed to COVID-19.

The gene calls are TRBV10-2 and TRBJ2-3; possibly TRBD2 for D (7 bases). V was clipped by 0 bases and J by 5 bases, with 18 bases between them. This CDR3 spans 17 amino acids. The germline CDR1 and CDR2 sequences are WSHSY and SAAADI. CDR3 bases: TGCGCCAGCAGTGAGTCGAGGGGGGTCGGGGGGAAAGATACGCAGTATTTT. It encodes CASSESRGVGGKDTQYF.

The chain has TRBV11-3 and TRBJ2-1; TRBD2 is a possible D gene (6 bases). Trimming removed 3 bases from V and 9 bases from J, with 18 bases in between. CDR1 and CDR2 (germline): SGHNT, YENEEA. The CDR3 loop spans 15 amino acids. The CDR3: CASSLYGGLGSEQFF. CDR3 DNA sequence: TGTGCCAGCAGCTTGTATGGGGGACTTGGTAGTGAGCAGTTCTTC.

The V gene is TRBV27, the J gene TRBJ1-2; a weak D match, TRBD1 (6 bases). V was trimmed by 1 base and J by 8 bases, leaving 17 bases between them. This CDR3 has 15 amino acids. Per germline, CDR1 MNHEY and CDR2 SMNVEV (reference sequence). The CDR3 region is CASSLWQGPTRGYTF. The CDR3 region has the DNA TGTGCCAGCAGTTTATGGCAGGGGCCTACGAGAGGCTACACCTTC.

The chain employs TRBV14 and TRBJ2-5; D may be TRBD2 (5 bases). Trimming pared 1 base from V and 9 bases from J, leaving 12 bases between. The CDR3 totals 13 residues. Looked up from germline, CDR1 is SGHDN and CDR2 is FVKESK. The CDR3, as DNA: TGTGCCAGCAGCCAAGGGTCATGGCGGGCCCAGTACTTC. Translating gives CASSQGSWRAQYF.

Here the CDR3 DNA reads TGTGCCAGCAGCGTAGCCGGGTCGGGCACTGAAGCTTTCTTT. It translates to CASSVAGSGTEAFF. The chain employs TRBV9 and TRBJ1-1; D not certain. The germline CDR1 and CDR2 sequences are SGDLS and YYNGEE. This CDR3 has 14 amino acids. Trimming stripped 0 bases from V and 4 bases from J, with 10 bases between.

This chain connects TRBV3-1 (or the pseudogene TRBV3-2) to TRBJ1-1; D not certain. This CDR3 spans 15 amino acids. Per the germline V gene, CDR1 is LGHDT and CDR2 is YNNKEL (reference sequence). The ends were cut back, 3 bases at V and 2 bases at J, with 13 bases in the middle. For the CDR3, the DNA is TGTGCCAGCAGCCACCAGGCGGGGATAAACACTGAAGCTTTCTTT. Residues: CASSHQAGINTEAFF.

The rearrangement joins TRBV19 to TRBJ1-1; weak D call: TRBD1 (5 bases). Trimming cost V 9 bases and J 0 bases, with 8 bases left between them. CDR1 LNHDA and CDR2 SQIVND come from the germline V gene (reference sequence). The CDR3 contains 12 residues. The CDR3 region has the DNA TGTGCCAGCCAGGGTTTGAACACTGAAGCTTTCTTT. Protein product: CASQGLNTEAFF.

The chain recombines TRBV5-1 with TRBJ1-4; 10 bases map to TRBD1. Germline CDR1 reads SGHRS; CDR2 reads YFSETQ. The junction had 3 bases not matched to a gene; V was cut back by 2 bases and J by 8 bases. The CDR3 is 14 amino acids. CDR3 sequence reads: CASSFGTGEEKLFF. CDR3 in DNA: TGCGCCAGCAGCTTTGGGACAGGGGAAGAAAAACTGTTTTTT.

This chain connects TRBV3-1 (or the pseudogene TRBV3-2) to TRBJ2-5; tentatively, D is TRBD1 (7 bases). Trimming left V 1 base short and J 2 bases short, with 17 bases between. The CDR3 extends over 17 amino acids. Germline V CDR1 and CDR2: LGHDT, YNNKEL (reference sequence). CDR3 in DNA: TGTGCCAGCAGCCAAGGGGAGGTAGGGGGCTGGCAAGAGACCCAGTACTTC. Amino acids: CASSQGEVGGWQETQYF.

V usage is TRBV27 and J usage is TRBJ2-7; TRBD2 matches at 11 bases. CDR3 size: 15 residues. In germline, CDR1 is MNHEY, CDR2 SMNVEV (reference sequence). Trimming at V came to 6 bases and at J to 3 bases, leaving 7 bases not matched to a gene. This chain's CDR3 is CASSLTSGSHYEQYF. CDR3 bases: TGTGCCAGCAGCCTCACTAGCGGGAGCCACTACGAGCAGTACTTC.

The chain uses TRBV2 and TRBJ1-4; no clear D gene. This CDR3 is 11 amino acids long. With 4 bases removed from V and 8 bases from J, the gap between germline ends came to 5 bases. Per germline, CDR1 SNHLY and CDR2 FYNNEI. As DNA, the CDR3 is TGTGCCAGCAGTGTCGGGGAAAAACTGTTTTTT. Its protein is CASSVGEKLFF.

This clone was detected once. The chain recombines TRBV10-3 with TRBJ1-1, with TRBD1 identical over 7 bases. CDR3 size: 15 residues. Germline-derived CDR1 and CDR2 are ENHRY and SYGVKD. With V trimmed by 7 bases and J by 2 bases, 10 bases remained unmatched. The CDR3 reads CAITDRVGVNTEAFF. DNA of the CDR3: TGTGCCATCACCGACAGGGTAGGAGTTAACACTGAAGCTTTCTTT.

The chain has TRBV3-1 (or the pseudogene TRBV3-2) and TRBJ1-6; D is possibly TRBD1 (6 bases). The V and J ends lost 1 base and 7 bases respectively, with 11 bases between them. Germline assignment: CDR1 LGHDT and CDR2 YNNKEL (reference sequence). This CDR3 is built from 15 residues. The CDR3 DNA reads as TGTGCCAGCAGCCAAGGGGTACAGGGAAATTCACCCCTCCACTTT. Residues: CASSQGVQGNSPLHF.

V gene TRBV6-5 combines with J gene TRBJ2-3; 8 nucleotides agree with TRBD1. The CDR3 length is 16 residues. V shed 0 bases, J shed 4 bases, and the junction held 6 bases outside the gene matches. Germline-derived CDR1 and CDR2 are MNHEY and SVGAGI. Here the CDR3 DNA reads TGTGCCAGCAGTTACTCAGGACAGGGTATTGCAGATACGCAGTATTTT. It encodes CASSYSGQGIADTQYF.

The J gene is TRBJ1-4, the V gene TRBV28; 8 bases agree with TRBD1. Trimming removed 5 bases from V and 5 bases from J; junction bases left unmatched: 4. Germline CDR1 and CDR2: MDHEN and SYDVKM. The CDR3 runs to 14 residues. This CDR3 is CASSGQGWNEKLFF. The CDR3 coding sequence is TGTGCCAGCAGTGGACAGGGCTGGAATGAAAAACTGTTTTTT. The full variable domain, completed using reference TRBV28 and TRBJ1-4, is DVKVTQSSRYLVKRTGEKVFLECVQDMDHENMFWYRQDPGLGLRLIYFSYDVKMKEKGDIPEGYSVSREKKERFSLILESASTNQTSMYLCASSGQGWNEKLFFGSGTQLSVL.

The CDR3 sequence is CASSVGWGLDSQFF. CDR3 bases: TGTGCCAGCAGCGTGGGGTGGGGACTAGACTCACAGTTCTTC. This rearrangement joins TRBV9 to TRBJ2-1; 8 bases line up with TRBD2. The CDR3 runs 14 residues. Looked up from germline, CDR1 is SGDLS and CDR2 is YYNGEE. The J segment lost 13 bases and the V segment lost 2 bases, leaving 11 bases of the junction unmatched.

This clone was counted once. The V call is TRBV10-1, the J call TRBJ1-1; D gene unclear. CDR1 is WNHNN and CDR2 is SYGVQD in the germline V gene (reference sequence). Trimming shortened V by 0 bases and J by 4 bases, and 9 bases separated the two germline ends. This CDR3 has 14 amino acids. The CDR3 reads CASSESAVGTEAFF. CDR3 coding DNA: TGCGCCAGCAGTGAGTCCGCGGTGGGCACTGAAGCTTTCTTT.

The chain carries TRBV7-2 and TRBJ1-4; possibly TRBD1 for D (5 bases). V lost 6 bases to trimming and J lost 2 bases, with 13 bases between them. This CDR3 has 15 residues. CDR1 is SGHTA, CDR2 FQGNSA, per germline. CDR3 residues: CASSSQGTTNEKLFF. Here the CDR3 DNA reads TGTGCCAGCAGTTCCCAGGGCACCACTAATGAAAAACTGTTTTTT. Looking up the rest from reference TRBV7-2 and TRBJ1-4 gives the full variable domain: GAGVSQSPSNKVTEKGKDVELRCDPISGHTALYWYRQSLGQGLEFLIYFQGNSAPDKSGLPSDRFSAERTGGSVSTLTIQRTQQEDSAVYLCASSSQGTTNEKLFFGSGTQLSVL.

The chain has TRBV19 and TRBJ2-3; perhaps TRBD1 as D (6 bases). There are 11 residues in the CDR3. The ends were cut back, 6 bases at V and 6 bases at J, with 7 bases in the middle. Germline V gene sequence: CDR1 LNHDA, CDR2 SQIVND (reference sequence). The CDR3 coding sequence is TGTGCCAGTAGCCAGGGGGATACGCAGTATTTT. Protein: CASSQGDTQYF.

The chain employs TRBV24-1 and TRBJ2-2, with 8 bases matching TRBD2. Looked up from germline, CDR1 is KGHDR and CDR2 is SFDVKD. The CDR3 has 16 residues. V was clipped by 7 bases and J by 2 bases; unmatched bases: 8. CDR3 coding DNA: TGTGCCACCAGATCCCTGGCGGGGGGCAACACCGGGGAGCTGTTTTTT. It codes for CATRSLAGGNTGELFF.

This clone was seen a handful of times. The chain is built from TRBV9 and TRBJ2-3; D is perhaps TRBD1 (6 bases). The V end lost 0 bases, the J end lost 2 bases, and 13 bases lay between the germline ends. CDR1 and CDR2 from the germline V gene are SGDLS and YYNGEE. The CDR3 length is 16 residues. CDR3 coding DNA: TGTGCCAGCAGCGTAGACCTAACAGGGATCACAGATACGCAGTATTTT. This encodes CASSVDLTGITDTQYF.

The V and J genes are TRBV7-2 and TRBJ1-1; maybe TRBD1 (6 bases). This CDR3 contains 12 residues. The V gene lost 10 bases and the J gene lost 4 bases, with 13 bases spanning the gap. Germline loops: CDR1 SGHTA, CDR2 FQGNSA. CDR3 DNA sequence: TGTGCCACTCCACAGGGATCCACTGAAGCTTTCTTT. Its protein product is CATPQGSTEAFF.

The V call is TRBV18, the J call TRBJ2-3, with D perhaps TRBD1 (5 bases). The CDR3 length is 13 residues. V was cut by 3 bases and J by 5 bases, with 9 bases left in between. Germline-derived CDR1 and CDR2 are KGHSH and LQKENI. The CDR3 coding sequence is TGTGCCAGCTCACCCCAGGGTGAAGATACGCAGTATTTT. Protein: CASSPQGEDTQYF. Using reference TRBV18 and TRBJ2-3 for the parts outside the CDR3, the full variable domain is NAGVMQNPRHLVRRRGQEARLRCSPMKGHSHVYWYRQLPEEGLKFMVYLQKENIIDESGMPKERFSAEFPKEGPSILRIQQVVRGDSAAYFCASSPQGEDTQYFGPGTRLTVL.

CDR3 amino acids: CSVEEWDRGGYTF. Here the CDR3 DNA reads TGCAGCGTTGAAGAATGGGATCGGGGTGGCTACACCTTC. This chain uses TRBV29-1 with TRBJ1-2; D remains unclear. V shed 0 bases and J shed 7 bases, with 12 bases lying between them. The length of the CDR3 is 13 residues. Germline values: CDR1 SQVTM, CDR2 ANQGSEA.

This chain joins TRBV28 and TRBJ1-4; no reliable D call. Germline V gives CDR1 MDHEN, CDR2 SYDVKM. This CDR3 comprises 15 residues. Trimming took off 4 bases at V and 6 bases at J, with 15 bases between the two ends. Here the CDR3 DNA reads TGTGCCAGCAGTTCCCCTTCTAGCGGCGATGAAAAACTGTTTTTT. It yields the protein CASSSPSSGDEKLFF.

The chain links TRBV12-5 to TRBJ1-1; D may be TRBD1 (6 bases). V was shortened by 3 bases and J by 5 bases, with 13 bases between the two germline ends. CDR3 length: 14 residues. CDR1 and CDR2 from the germline V gene are LGHNT and FRNRAP. CDR3 in amino acids: CASGFPKGGTEAFF. CDR3 coding DNA: TGTGCTAGTGGTTTTCCGAAGGGGGGGACTGAAGCTTTCTTT.